The rows below give T cell receptor beta chains drawn from one sample of a study of T cell repertoires in cytomegalovirus infection. TCRdb re-derived calls from the reads in MiXCR, one entry per CDR3 protein. The sample holds approximately 910,000 distinct CDR3 sequences, 25% to 40% seen once. These TCRs are of unknown antigen specificity. Material: cultured CD8+ T cells from PBMCs, obtained from culture after CMV antigen stimulation. The receptors stem from a human donor in good health (CMV status not recorded). Some clones in this sample may be carry-over from other donors' samples. Each CDR3 is given with its conserved first and last residue. The D gene is left open where the match is weak. Size is omitted from some rows. Given values are once, few, many or a class for expanded clones.

>TRBV7-6|-|TRBD2|TRBJ2-3
TGTGCCAGCAGCTTAGCGACTAGCGGGGGGTCCCGGGCTACGCAGTATTTT
CASSLATSGGSRATQYF
>TRBV27|-|-|TRBJ1-6
TGTGCCAGCAGTTTATCATATGGAGGGAATTCACCCCTCCACTTT
CASSLSYGGNSPLHF
>TRBV18|-|-|TRBJ2-1
TGTGCCAGCTCGCGGCCGGGACCGGAGTACAATGAGCAGTTCTTC
CASSRPGPEYNEQFF
>TRBV28|-|TRBD1|TRBJ1-2
TGTGCCAGCAGATTAACAGGGGACTATGGCTACACCTTC
CASRLTGDYGYTF
>TRBV10-3|-|TRBD1|TRBJ1-1
TGTGCCATCAGAGTGACAGGGGTCGACACTGAAGCTTTCTTT
CAIRVTGVDTEAFF
>TRBV6-1|-|-|TRBJ2-2
TGTGCCAGCAGTGGGGTCTCCGGGGAGCTGTTTTTT
CASSGVSGELFF
>TRBV2|-|-|TRBJ1-5
TGTGCCAGCAGTCGAATCAATCAGCCCCAGCATTTT
CASSRINQPQHF
>TRBV20-1|once|-|TRBJ1-1
TGCAGTGCTAGAGATCGAGAGGTAACTGAAGCTTTCTTT
CSARDREVTEAFF
>TRBV27|-|-|TRBJ1-5
TGTGCCAGCAGTGCCTCCCGGATCCAGCCCCAGCATTTT
CASSASRIQPQHF
>TRBV19|-|TRBD1|TRBJ2-1
TGTGCCAGTAGCAACGACAGGGGCGCCTACAATGAGCAGTTCTTC
CASSNDRGAYNEQFF
>TRBV7-8|many|-|TRBJ1-1
TGTGCCACCAATAGACAGAGCATGAACACTGAAGCTTTCTTT
CATNRQSMNTEAFF
>TRBV5-4|-|TRBD1|TRBJ2-1
TGTGCCAGCACCCCAGGGACAGGGTTTGATGAGCAGTTCTTC
CASTPGTGFDEQFF
>TRBV5-5|-|-|TRBJ1-1
TGTGCCAGCAGCTTGGTCGGTGGGGGAGTTGAAGCTTTCTTT
CASSLVGGGVEAFF
>TRBV6-5|few|TRBD1|TRBJ1-1
TGTGCCATTAAGACAGGGTGGAACACTGAAGCTTTCTTT
CAIKTGWNTEAFF
>TRBV2|-|-|TRBJ2-1
TGTGCCAGCAGTTGGGACGTCAGCTCCTACAATGAGCAGTTCTTC
CASSWDVSSYNEQFF
>TRBV11-1|-|-|TRBJ2-6
TGTGCCAGCACCCCGACAGGCCTAACTGGGGCCAACGTCCTGACTTTC
CASTPTGLTGANVLTF
>TRBV6-6|once|-|TRBJ2-7
TGTGCCAGCAGTTACCGGGATCTCTCCTACGAGCAGTACTTC
CASSYRDLSYEQYF
>TRBV6-1|few|TRBD2|TRBJ2-5
TGTGCCAGCAGTGAATTAGGGAGCGGGGGGGAGTTTGAGACCCAGTACTTC
CASSELGSGGEFETQYF
>TRBV4-2|few|-|TRBJ2-1
TGTGCCAGCAGCCAAGAGGCACAGGGCTATGAGCAGTTCTTC
CASSQEAQGYEQFF
>TRBV10-3|many|-|TRBJ2-1
TGTGCCATCAGAGTTCGGAATGTAGGAGGTGAGCAGTTCTTC
CAIRVRNVGGEQFF
>TRBV15|many|TRBD1|TRBJ2-1
TGTGCCACCAGCGGGGGGTTAGGACAGGGACGGAGGCAGTTCTTC
CATSGGLGQGRRQFF
>TRBV7-9|few|-|TRBJ2-1
TGTGCCATGGAGGGGATTACCAACTACAATGAGCAGTTCTTC
CAMEGITNYNEQFF
>TRBV6-5|-|TRBD1|TRBJ2-1
TGTGCCAGCAGTTACTCACAGGGGTTGGGGAATGAGCAGTTCTTC
CASSYSQGLGNEQFF
>TRBV20-1|-|TRBD1|TRBJ1-2
TGCAGTGCCTACCGGGACAGGACTGATGCTAACTATGGCTACACCTTC
CSAYRDRTDANYGYTF
>TRBV12-3/TRBV12-4|-|TRBD2|TRBJ2-7
TGTGCCAGCAATTTCGGGGGGGCCTCCTACGAGCAGTACTTC
CASNFGGASYEQYF
>TRBV4-1|-|TRBD1|TRBJ1-5
TGCGCCAGCAGCCAAGAAATTCTAACAGGGGGCAATCAGCCCCAGCATTTT
CASSQEILTGGNQPQHF
>TRBV2|-|-|TRBJ2-1
TGTGCCAGCGACGGACCCCGTGTAGGTGAGCAGTTCTTC
CASDGPRVGEQFF
>TRBV5-4|-|TRBD2|TRBJ2-1
TGTGCCAGCAGCTTCGGACTAGCGGAAAATGAGCAGTTCTTC
CASSFGLAENEQFF
>TRBV2|-|TRBD1|TRBJ1-5
TGTGCCAGCAGTGAAGATGTGGCAGGGGGCTATAGCAATCAGCCCCAGCATTTT
CASSEDVAGGYSNQPQHF
>TRBV4-2|few|-|TRBJ1-1
TGTGCCAGCAGCCAAGTGCGACAGGATAACACTGAAGCTTTCTTT
CASSQVRQDNTEAFF
>TRBV25-1|-|-|TRBJ1-5
TGTGCCAACAGTGAATCTCTTTGGGGCAATCAGCCCCAGCATTTT
CANSESLWGNQPQHF
>TRBV10-1|-|-|TRBJ1-2
TGCGCCAGCAGTGAGTCCGCAGGTCCAAACTATGGCTACACCTTC
CASSESAGPNYGYTF
>TRBV27|many|TRBD1|TRBJ1-4
TGTGCCGCGGGAGCCCGGACAGGACTTAATGAAAAACTGTTTTTT
CAAGARTGLNEKLFF
>TRBV2|few|-|TRBJ2-1
TGTGCCAGCTTGGGGAGCAGGGGAGGAAATGAGCAGTTCTTC
CASLGSRGGNEQFF
>TRBV19|many|-|TRBJ2-2
TGTGCCAGTAGTAGCCTCCAGGGGAAAGCCGGGGAGCTGTTTTTT
CASSSLQGKAGELFF
>TRBV6-2/TRBV6-3|-|-|TRBJ2-2
TGTGCCAGCAGTTACGGGCAATCCACCGGGGAGCTGTTTTTT
CASSYGQSTGELFF
>TRBV24-1|-|-|TRBJ2-1
TGTGCCACCAGTGACCACAGGGGCCGCGGGGGCAATGAGCAGTTCTTC
CATSDHRGRGGNEQFF
>TRBV6-2/TRBV6-3|-|-|TRBJ2-6
TGTGCCAGCTGGGTAGGGACTGGGGCCAACGTCCTGACTTTC
CASWVGTGANVLTF
>TRBV4-3|few|-|TRBJ1-2
TGCGCCAGCAGCCAGGCCGGGGCCCAGGGGAACTATGGCTACACCTTC
CASSQAGAQGNYGYTF
>TRBV6-1|-|-|TRBJ1-4
TGTGCCAGCAGTGAATGGCTGGGTACTAATGAAAAACTGTTTTTT
CASSEWLGTNEKLFF
>TRBV20-1|-|-|TRBJ2-1
TGCAGTGCTAGCCACAATGAGCAGTTCTTC
CSASHNEQFF
>TRBV5-1|-|TRBD1|TRBJ1-1
TGCGCCAGCAGCCTAGGGACAGAGGGCACTGAAGCTTTCTTT
CASSLGTEGTEAFF
>TRBV6-1|-|-|TRBJ2-3
TGTGCCAGCAGTTCCTTCGGGGCCGATACGCAGTATTTT
CASSSFGADTQYF
>TRBV6-2/TRBV6-3|few|-|TRBJ1-2
TGTGCCAGCAGTCCTTCTCCGGGAGCCTATGGCTACACCTTC
CASSPSPGAYGYTF
>TRBV6-2/TRBV6-3|many|-|TRBJ2-7
TGTGCCAGCAGTTACCCGGGGGACAGCTACGAGCAGTACTTC
CASSYPGDSYEQYF
>TRBV12-3/TRBV12-4|-|TRBD2|TRBJ2-7
TGTGCCAGTTCCTGGGCTAGCGGGCTCTGGGAGCAGTACTTC
CASSWASGLWEQYF
>TRBV7-2|many|-|TRBJ2-4
TGTGCCAGCAGCTTAGATGGTTCTTGGGGTTTTAAAAACATTCAGTACTTC
CASSLDGSWGFKNIQYF
>TRBV24-1|few|-|TRBJ1-2
TGTGCCACCAACGGGGGCGCTTATGGCTACACCTTC
CATNGGAYGYTF
>TRBV12-3/TRBV12-4|few|-|TRBJ2-5
TGTGCCAGCAGTCCCCGGGGACCGAGGGAGACCCAGTACTTC
CASSPRGPRETQYF
>TRBV7-9|many|TRBD1|TRBJ1-4
TGTGCCAGCAGCTTAAACTTCCGGACAGGGACTAATGAAAAACTGTTTTTT
CASSLNFRTGTNEKLFF
>TRBV7-9|few|-|TRBJ2-3
TGTGCCAGCAGCCTTCGACAGGGCACAGATACGCAGTATTTT
CASSLRQGTDTQYF
>TRBV4-3|many|-|TRBJ2-6
TGCGCCAGCAGCACTCACCAGAACTCTGGGGCCAACGTCCTGACTTTC
CASSTHQNSGANVLTF
>TRBV7-2|-|-|TRBJ2-5
TGTGCCAGCAGCTTCCCCTCCTACAGGGAAGAGACCCAGTACTTC
CASSFPSYREETQYF